The rows below give T cell receptor beta chains drawn from one sample of a study of long-term antiretroviral therapy in people with HIV. Sequenced by immunoSEQ multiplex PCR; TCRdb stores in-frame clones only, minus some. Of tens of thousands of clones in the sample, approximately 85% were seen once. The sequencing used unsorted PBMCs, collected 3 years after starting antiretroviral therapy. Receptors were obtained from a man aged 40-49 years with HIV. Each CDR3 is given with its conserved first and last residue. The D gene is left open where the match is weak. Clone size, where shown, is once, few, many, or a class for clones that have expanded.

clone size	D gene	V gene	J gene	CDR3 DNA	CDR3 protein
once	.	TRBV14	TRBJ2-5	TGTGCCAGCAGCCCTCCGGGAGCGCAAGGGACCCAGTACTTC	CASSPPGAQGTQYF
.	.	TRBV18	TRBJ2-1	TGTGCCAGCTCACGATCACACAGGGTACGATACAATGAGCAGTTCTTC	CASSRSHRVRYNEQFF
few	.	TRBV6-4	TRBJ2-2	TGTGCCAGTATGGACAGGAACACCGGGGAGCTGTTTTTT	CASMDRNTGELFF
.	.	TRBV6-1	TRBJ2-7	TGTGCCAGCAGTGGTAGGGCCGGAGGAGTCGAGCAGTACTTC	CASSGRAGGVEQYF
.	TRBD1	TRBV6-5	TRBJ2-7	TGTGCCAGCAGTCCCATGGACAGGCACTCCTACGAGCAGTACTTC	CASSPMDRHSYEQYF
.	TRBD1	TRBV11-3	TRBJ2-7	TGTGCCAGCAGCAACCCGACAGGGATGGCCGAGCAGTACTTC	CASSNPTGMAEQYF
few	.	TRBV9	TRBJ1-2	TGTGCCAGCAGCGTAGTTCCGGGTAAGGTCTATGGCTACACCTTC	CASSVVPGKVYGYTF
.	.	TRBV10-2	TRBJ2-1	TGCGCCATCGGAGGGGATGAGCAGTTCTTC	CAIGGDEQFF
.	TRBD1	TRBV5-6	TRBJ1-1	TGTGCCAGCAGCTCCACAGGGGGATCTCCCGAAGCTTTCTTT	CASSSTGGSPEAFF
.	.	TRBV5-5	TRBJ2-1	TGTGCCAGCAGCGCGCAGCCCACAGGGATCTACAATGAGCAGTTCTTC	CASSAQPTGIYNEQFF
few	.	TRBV4-1	TRBJ1-5	TGCGCCAGCAGCCAAGATCCCTTTAGCAATCAGCCCCAGCATTTT	CASSQDPFSNQPQHF
.	TRBD1	TRBV5-1	TRBJ1-2	TGCGCCAGCGGGGGACAGGGCGGATTCTATGGCTACACCTTC	CASGGQGGFYGYTF
.	TRBD1	TRBV4-1	TRBJ2-5	TGCGCCAGCAGCCACGGACAGGGCAGGGAGACCCAGTACTTC	CASSHGQGRETQYF
.	.	TRBV5-6	TRBJ2-3	TGTGCCAGCAGCTTGGTACAGGCTGATACGCAGTATTTT	CASSLVQADTQYF
.	.	TRBV10-2	TRBJ2-7	TGCGCCAGCTATCGGCAGGACACCTACGAGCAGTACTTC	CASYRQDTYEQYF
.	.	TRBV10-2	TRBJ1-1	TGCGCCAGCAGGGCAGGGGCTCGGAACACTGAAGCTTTCTTT	CASRAGARNTEAFF
.	TRBD1	TRBV29-1	TRBJ2-7	TGCAGCGTTGAAGGGACAGGGGGATCCTACGAGCAGTACTTC	CSVEGTGGSYEQYF
.	.	TRBV7-3	TRBJ2-2	TGTGCCAGCAGCTTAAGTCCTCCGGGTTTGGGCGAGGGGGAGCTGTTTTTT	CASSLSPPGLGEGELFF
.	.	TRBV7-2	TRBJ1-5	TGTGCCAGCAGCCTTCAGGGTCGCGGCAATCAGCCCCAGCATTTT	CASSLQGRGNQPQHF
.	.	TRBV6-1	TRBJ2-6	TGTGCCAGCAGTGAAATGACCTCTGGGGCCAACGTCCTGACTTTC	CASSEMTSGANVLTF
.	TRBD1	TRBV4-1	TRBJ2-7	TGCGCCAGCAGCCATGACCGGGACAGGGGGTACGAGCAGTACTTC	CASSHDRDRGYEQYF
.	.	TRBV30	TRBJ2-1	TGTGCCTGGAGTGTACCGCGAGGGGGAGAGCAGTTCTTC	CAWSVPRGGEQFF
.	.	TRBV29-1	TRBJ2-7	TGCAGCGTTGTCGTCGACTCCTACGAGCAGTACTTC	CSVVVDSYEQYF
once	TRBD1	TRBV6-5	TRBJ1-1	TGTGCCAGCAGTTACTCGACAGGGGGCCTGAACACTGAAGCTTTCTTT	CASSYSTGGLNTEAFF
once	TRBD1	TRBV13	TRBJ1-2	TGTGCCAGCAGCTTAGATGGGACAGGGCCAAACTATGGCTACACCTTC	CASSLDGTGPNYGYTF
.	TRBD2	TRBV27	TRBJ2-3	TGTGCCAGCAGTTTATTTTGGCGGGGGAGGAGCACAGATACGCAGTATTTT	CASSLFWRGRSTDTQYF
.	.	TRBV7-9	TRBJ2-7	TGTGCCAGCAGCAACACAGGGACCCACGAGCAGTACTTC	CASSNTGTHEQYF
.	TRBD1	TRBV2	TRBJ2-2	TGTGCCAGCAGTGAAGGACAGGGTCGGGGCACCGGGGAGCTGTTTTTT	CASSEGQGRGTGELFF